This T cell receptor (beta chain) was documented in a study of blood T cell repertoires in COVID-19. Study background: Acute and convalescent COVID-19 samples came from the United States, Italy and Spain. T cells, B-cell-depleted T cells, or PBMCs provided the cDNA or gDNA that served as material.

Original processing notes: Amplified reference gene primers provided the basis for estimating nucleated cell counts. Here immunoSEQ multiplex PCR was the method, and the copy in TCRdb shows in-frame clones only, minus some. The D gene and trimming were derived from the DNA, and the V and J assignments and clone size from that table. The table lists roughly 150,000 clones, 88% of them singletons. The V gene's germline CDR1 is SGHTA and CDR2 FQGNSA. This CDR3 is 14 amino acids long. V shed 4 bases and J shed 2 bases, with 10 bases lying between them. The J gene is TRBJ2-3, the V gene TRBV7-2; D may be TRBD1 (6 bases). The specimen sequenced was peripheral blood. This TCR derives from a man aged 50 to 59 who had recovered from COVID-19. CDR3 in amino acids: CASSSRTATDTQYF. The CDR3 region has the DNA TGTGCCAGCAGCTCGAGGACAGCCACAGATACGCAGTATTTT.